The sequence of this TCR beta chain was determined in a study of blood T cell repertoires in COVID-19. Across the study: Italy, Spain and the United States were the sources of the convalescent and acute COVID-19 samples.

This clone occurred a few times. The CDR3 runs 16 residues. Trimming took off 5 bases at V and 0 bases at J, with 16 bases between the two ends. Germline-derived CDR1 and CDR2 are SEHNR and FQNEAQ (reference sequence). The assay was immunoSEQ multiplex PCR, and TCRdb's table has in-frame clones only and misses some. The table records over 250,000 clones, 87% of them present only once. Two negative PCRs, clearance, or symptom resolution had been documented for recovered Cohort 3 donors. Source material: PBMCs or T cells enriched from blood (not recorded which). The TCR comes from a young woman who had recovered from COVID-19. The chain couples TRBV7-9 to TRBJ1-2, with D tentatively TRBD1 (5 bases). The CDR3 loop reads CASSGRGGVPNYGYTF. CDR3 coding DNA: TGTGCCAGCAGCGGTAGGGGCGGGGTACCTAACTATGGCTACACCTTC. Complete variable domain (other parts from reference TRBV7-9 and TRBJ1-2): DTGVSQNPRHKITKRGQNVTFRCDPISEHNRLYWYRQTLGQGPEFLTYFQNEAQLEKSRLLSDRFSAERPKGSFSTLEIQRTEQGDSAMYLCASSGRGGVPNYGYTFGSGTRLTVV.